This T cell receptor (beta chain) was found in a study of T cell responses to AZD1222 COVID-19 vaccine listed by TCRdb under 2021. Some background on the complete study: TCR sequencing was performed for some 250 trial participants, of whom 207 were given two doses of AZD1222 and around 25 were given two doses of MenACWY control vaccine. Enrollment into the trials was organized by age into subgroups of 18-55, 56-69 and 70-plus years, and those subgroups contained approximately 160, 26 and 62 TCR-sequenced participants, respectively.

The germline V end is reduced by 3 bases and the J end by 8 bases; junction bases left unmatched: 7. In the germline V gene, CDR1 corresponds to SGHRS and CDR2 to YFSETQ. From the cysteine up to the phenylalanine, the CDR3 has a length of 15 residues. Solely the CDR3 DNA is kept, with 45 bases framed from the first base. The sample's time point label, decoded: about 28 days (+/-7) after the second vaccine dose. AZD1222 recipients given second doses at about 4 weeks or at about 12 weeks were pooled, since spike-specific TCR depth and breadth were not found to differ between the two schedules. Vaccinee samples were obtained from the UK trials COV001 and COV002, which included a single-blind randomized controlled phase 2/3 trial of AZD1222 (ChAdOx1 nCoV-19) in healthy adults. Trial participant PBMC samples were collected at day 0 and day 28 after the second dose for TCRbeta chain sequencing. The CDR3 regions of human TCRbeta chains were subjected to immunosequencing. The study's own analysis went as follows. TCRs in the repertoires were compared against a reference library of SARS-CoV-2-specific TCRs that had been generated with the MIRA antigen-specificity platform. Breadth was defined as the fraction of unique TCRs that were SARS-CoV-2-associated, and depth was defined as the fraction of total T cells that were SARS-CoV-2-associated. Each spike-specific TCR was assigned to its reactive spike region and to a CD4 or CD8 class using the MIRA data. Log10-transformed breadth and depth values were compared by one-way ANOVA with Sidak's multiple comparisons tests. TCRdb took over this immuneACCESS table, retaining in-frame rearrangements with V and J assigned. Such tables are incomplete; in checked studies, under half of the missing clones stem from an unresolved V gene, and the remainder is unexplained. V, J and clone size derive from that table, while D and trimming were established from the DNA sequence. The sample records tens of thousands of clones, 85% to 90% of which are singletons. 9% to 13% of the sample comes from the top ten.

In the case of this clone: Its antigen remains unidentified. Within one base of it there is no much larger clone, and no base qualities were kept.

Results the study describes overall, beyond this receptor: Nearly half of unique spike-specific TCRs reportedly recognized epitopes outside regions mutated in the B.1.351 and B.1.1.7 variants. Because no day 14 peak-response samples were available, repertoires were characterized only after the peak T cell response. Conclusions about previously exposed vaccinees are limited because only six or seven AZD1222 recipients were SARS-CoV-2 seropositive at baseline. Vaccine-associated CD4 TCRs spanned the whole spike protein, with dominant responses in regions 160-218 and 743-854. Participants were mostly white British and included more females than males, and it was suggested by the authors that clonal diversity may have been underestimated. In the small 56-69-year group, the increase in depth fell short of significance, most likely because of low power. Spike-specific TCR breadth and depth rose significantly after two AZD1222 doses compared with day 0 and with MenACWY recipients.

This receptor was identified in an adult who received the AZD1222 COVID-19 vaccine. The sequence links TRBV5-1 to TRBJ1-4, with TRBD1 identical over 10 junction bases. Here the sequenced sample was peripheral blood, taken 28 days after the second AZD1222 dose. The DNA sequence is TGCGCCAGCAGCTCCGGAGGACAGGGGGTCGAAAAACTGTTTTTT. Its protein product is CASSSGGQGVEKLFF.